These 27 T cell receptor beta chains share one sample of origin, sequenced in a study of a mutant IDH1 vaccine in newly diagnosed glioma. Documented time point: baseline, week 1 (first vaccination visit). Treatment meaning: pre-vaccination baseline after standard-of-care therapy. TCRdb keeps only in-frame clones here, not all; method: immunoSEQ multiplex PCR. The sample carries approximately 54,000 clones, 80% to 90% recorded once. The sequenced sample was PBMCs, obtained from a glioma patient treated with radiotherapy, temozolomide or both. The source of these receptors is a man aged 18 to 30 with glioma.

The rearrangement uses TRBV4-1 and TRBJ1-2; 9 bases align to TRBD1. Germline V CDR1 and CDR2: MGHRA, YSYEKL. The CDR3 is 16 residues long. V lost 1 base to trimming and J lost 0 bases; unmatched junction nucleotides: 3. CDR3 DNA: TGCGCCAGCAGCCAAGCCGGGACAGGGTCTAACTATGGCTACACCTTC. Translating it yields CASSQAGTGSNYGYTF.

This clone was counted only a few times. This sequence joins TRBV30 and TRBJ1-2; TRBD1 agrees at 7 bases. The CDR3 length is 13 residues. V dropped 3 bases and J dropped 6; count of bases not matched to a gene: 7. Per germline, CDR1 GTSNPN and CDR2 SVGIG (reference sequence). This CDR3 reads CAWRYRGRHGYTF. Here the CDR3 DNA reads TGTGCCTGGAGATACAGGGGTAGGCATGGCTACACCTTC.

V and J are TRBV4-1 and TRBJ1-2, with TRBD1 as a possible D gene (6 bases). There are 15 residues in the CDR3. V was trimmed by 1 base and J by 3 bases, leaving 12 bases between them. CDR1 MGHRA and CDR2 YSYEKL come from the germline V gene. The CDR3 sequence is CASSQVGGADYGYTF. The CDR3, as DNA: TGCGCCAGCAGCCAAGTAGGGGGGGCCGACTATGGCTACACCTTC.

The chain has TRBV19 and TRBJ1-1; D may be TRBD1 (5 bases). Germline CDR1 is LNHDA and CDR2 is SQIVND (reference sequence). The CDR3 length is 13 residues. The V end lost 6 bases, the J end lost 6 bases, and 14 bases lay between the germline ends. CDR3 residues: CASSPYQGPEAFF. Written as DNA, the CDR3 is TGTGCCAGTAGCCCGTACCAGGGTCCTGAAGCTTTCTTT.

This chain joins TRBV30 and TRBJ2-2; tentatively, D is TRBD2 (6 bases). Germline V gives CDR1 GTSNPN, CDR2 SVGIG (reference sequence). The CDR3 sequence is 15 residues long. V dropped 0 bases and J dropped 3 bases, with 11 bases sitting between them. CDR3 residues: CAWSVFGTYTGELFF. In nucleotides, the CDR3 is TGTGCCTGGAGTGTTTTCGGGACTTACACCGGGGAGCTGTTTTTT.

This clone was seen more than once but under ten times. At the DNA level, this CDR3 is encoded by other sequences in the same sample as well. The chain is built from TRBV9 and TRBJ2-2; D uncertain. The CDR3 sequence is 12 residues long. Germline V gives CDR1 SGDLS, CDR2 YYNGEE. The ends were cut back, 0 bases at V and 6 bases at J, with 3 bases in the middle. The CDR3 DNA is TGTGCCAGCAGCGTAGCCTCCGGGGAGCTGTTTTTT. Translated, it gives CASSVASGELFF.

The V call is TRBV9, the J call TRBJ1-4; D uncertain. The V gene lost 0 bases and the J gene lost 5 bases, with 11 bases spanning the gap. Germline-derived CDR1 and CDR2 are SGDLS and YYNGEE. The CDR3 totals 15 residues. The CDR3 DNA follows: TGTGCCAGCAGCGTAGCCGGCCGCGCAAATGAAAAACTGTTTTTT. Translating it yields CASSVAGRANEKLFF.

The chain links TRBV4-2 to TRBJ2-3; D gene ambiguous. CDR1 is LGHNA, CDR2 YNFKEQ, per germline. This CDR3 has 13 residues. V was cut by 4 bases and J by 3 bases, with 8 bases left in between. CDR3 loop: CASSPDGTDTQYF. In DNA, the CDR3 is TGTGCCAGCAGCCCGGACGGGACAGATACGCAGTATTTT.

The chain links TRBV6-5 to TRBJ2-2, with 10 bases that match TRBD1. Per germline, CDR1 MNHEY and CDR2 SVGAGI. After removal of 7 bases from V and 0 bases from J, the junction contained 2 bases not matched to a gene. The CDR3 extends over 15 amino acids. The DNA for the CDR3 is TGTGCCAGCAAGGGACAGGGGACGAACACCGGGGAGCTGTTTTTT. Amino acids: CASKGQGTNTGELFF.

The chain carries TRBV7-2 and TRBJ1-1; 8 nucleotides match TRBD1. Germline V gene sequence: CDR1 SGHTA, CDR2 FQGNSA. Losses at the gene ends were 5 bases for V and 6 bases for J; bases not matched to a gene: 8. The CDR3 is 14 residues long. For the CDR3, the DNA is TGTGCCAGCAGCACCGGACAGGGTGGCCCTGAAGCTTTCTTT. It encodes CASSTGQGGPEAFF.

The CDR3 loop reads CASSVAGLGTEAFF. The CDR3, as DNA: TGTGCCAGCAGCGTAGCCGGGCTAGGGACTGAAGCTTTCTTT. The chain links TRBV9 to TRBJ1-1; D is undetermined. CDR3 length equals 14 residues. Trimming pared 0 bases from V and 5 bases from J, leaving 11 bases between. CDR1 SGDLS and CDR2 YYNGEE come from the germline V gene.

This sequence joins TRBV5-6 and TRBJ1-2; D is unresolved. This CDR3 is built from 13 residues. V lost 0 bases and J 8 bases, leaving 11 bases between the germline ends. The V gene's germline CDR1 is SGHDT and CDR2 YYEEEE. As DNA, the CDR3 is TGTGCCAGCAGCTTGGCCGGCAGCGGCGGCTACACCTTC. As protein: CASSLAGSGGYTF.

The genes are TRBV6-4 and TRBJ1-1; D unresolved. Germline CDR1 is MRHNA and CDR2 is SNTAGT. V dropped 0 bases and J dropped 3 bases, with 8 bases sitting between them. CDR3 length equals 14 residues. CDR3: CASSDSRGYTEAFF. The CDR3 coding sequence is TGTGCCAGCAGTGACTCTAGAGGGTACACTGAAGCTTTCTTT.

CDR3 region: CSVADRYEQYF. DNA of the CDR3: TGCAGCGTCGCCGACAGATACGAGCAGTACTTC. The genes are TRBV29-1 and TRBJ2-7; perhaps TRBD1 as D (5 bases). This CDR3 has 11 amino acids. Germline V gene lookup returns CDR1 SQVTM and CDR2 ANQGSEA. V was shortened by 6 bases and J by 4 bases, with 10 bases between the two germline ends.

A few counts support this clone. The chain couples TRBV28 to TRBJ1-2; D unclear. Germline assignment: CDR1 MDHEN and CDR2 SYDVKM. V was clipped by 6 bases and J by 8 bases, with 10 bases between them. This CDR3 has 11 residues. Here the CDR3 DNA reads TGTGCCAGCAGCCCCGCGCTGGGCTACACCTTC. The encoded protein is CASSPALGYTF.

This chain uses TRBV6-5 with TRBJ1-4; D is possibly TRBD1 (6 bases). V dropped 2 bases and J dropped 4 bases, with 11 bases sitting between them. Germline lookup yields CDR1 MNHEY and CDR2 SVGAGI. This CDR3 is built from 15 residues. The CDR3 region has the DNA TGTGCCAGCAGTTACGGAGGGGGGCGTAATGAAAAACTGTTTTTT. Its translation: CASSYGGGRNEKLFF.

The V gene is TRBV14, the J gene TRBJ1-1; no definite D call. The V gene lost 1 base and the J gene lost 5 bases, with 8 bases spanning the gap. This CDR3 comprises 13 residues. Germline V gene sequence: CDR1 SGHDN, CDR2 FVKESK. The CDR3 region is CASSQVWQTEAFF. CDR3 DNA sequence: TGTGCCAGCAGCCAAGTATGGCAGACTGAAGCTTTCTTT.

The chain is built from TRBV9 and TRBJ1-2, with unresolved D. The CDR3 is 15 amino acids. CDR1 is SGDLS, CDR2 YYNGEE, per germline. V lost 0 bases, J lost 0 bases, and 9 bases lay in between. CDR3 nucleotides: TGTGCCAGCAGCGTAGGGGTGGTCCCTAACTATGGCTACACCTTC. It specifies CASSVGVVPNYGYTF.

For the CDR3, the DNA is TGTGCCAGCAGTTTACAGGGGACTGGAAACACCATATATTTT. This sequence encodes CASSLQGTGNTIYF. The chain carries TRBV2 and TRBJ1-3; the match to TRBD1 covers 7 bases. This CDR3 region has 14 residues. The V gene's germline CDR1 is SNHLY and CDR2 FYNNEI. V lost 5 bases to trimming and J lost 2 bases; unmatched junction nucleotides: 3.

The rearrangement joins TRBV5-6 to TRBJ2-7, with 7 positions matching TRBD2. V lost 4 bases to trimming and J lost 2 bases; unmatched junction nucleotides: 6. Germline V CDR1 and CDR2: SGHDT, YYEEEE. This CDR3 has 14 amino acids. CDR3 protein: CASSRSGTTYEQYF. CDR3 DNA: TGTGCCAGCAGCAGGTCCGGGACTACCTACGAGCAGTACTTC.

J is TRBJ2-7 and V is TRBV29-1; the match to TRBD2 covers 13 bases. Germline trimming cut 6 bases from V and 2 bases from J; bases unmatched to any gene: 7. The CDR3 is 15 amino acids. Germline loops: CDR1 SQVTM, CDR2 ANQGSEA. CDR3: CSVGLAGLAPYEQYF. The DNA for the CDR3 is TGCAGCGTGGGACTAGCGGGACTAGCACCCTACGAGCAGTACTTC.

This clone was counted only a few times. The rearrangement joins TRBV5-1 to TRBJ2-2; D gene uncertain. This CDR3 comprises 14 residues. Trimming shortened V by 1 base and J by 5 bases, and 9 bases separated the two germline ends. CDR1 and CDR2 (germline): SGHRS, YFSETQ. CDR3 residues: CASSLMWGTGELFF. In nucleotides, the CDR3 is TGCGCCAGCAGCTTGATGTGGGGTACCGGGGAGCTGTTTTTT.

The V call is TRBV15, the J call TRBJ1-5, with D unresolved. The CDR3 spans 15 residues. Trimming pared 1 base from V and 4 bases from J, leaving 11 bases between. Germline CDR1 reads LNHNV; CDR2 reads YYDKDF (reference sequence). Here the CDR3 DNA reads TGTGCCACCAGCAGAGTCTCGGGGTTTAATCAGCCCCAGCATTTT. Protein sequence: CATSRVSGFNQPQHF.

The chain is built from TRBV7-9 and TRBJ2-7; 7 nucleotides match TRBD1. This CDR3 has 16 residues. J was trimmed by 2 bases and V by 5 bases; bases with no gene match: 12. The germline V gene has CDR1 SEHNR and CDR2 FQNEAQ (reference sequence). CDR3 sequence: CASSTRTGPTTYEQYF. The DNA for the CDR3 is TGTGCCAGCAGCACCAGGACAGGCCCAACAACCTACGAGCAGTACTTC.

To note about this clone: An end of the junction does not agree with germline; a read error may underlie this. The chain joins TRBV25-1 to TRBJ1-2; D may be TRBD1 (5 bases). There are 12 residues in the CDR3. Per germline, CDR1 MGHDK and CDR2 SYGVNS. CDR3 amino acids: CASKSGGRGLDF. CDR3 in DNA: TGTGCCAGCAAAAGTGGGGGTCGGGGTCTTGACTTC.

The chain has TRBV7-9 and TRBJ1-5, with 9 bases fitting TRBD1. This CDR3 has 19 residues. CDR1 is SEHNR, CDR2 FQNEAQ, per germline (reference sequence). The trim removed 0 bases at V and 0 bases at J, leaving 9 bases unmatched. Written as DNA, the CDR3 is TGTGCCAGCAGCTTAGCAGGGGACAGGGCAACTTCTAGCAATCAGCCCCAGCATTTT. It is translated as CASSLAGDRATSSNQPQHF.

The chain employs TRBV12-2 and TRBJ1-1; the table calls TRBD1, which could not be checked here. TRBV12-2 is a known pseudogene. The CDR3 loop spans 14 amino acids. DNA for the CDR3: TGTGCAAGTCGCTCCGGACAGGCACACACTGAAGCTTTCTTT. It yields the protein CASRSGQAHTEAFF.